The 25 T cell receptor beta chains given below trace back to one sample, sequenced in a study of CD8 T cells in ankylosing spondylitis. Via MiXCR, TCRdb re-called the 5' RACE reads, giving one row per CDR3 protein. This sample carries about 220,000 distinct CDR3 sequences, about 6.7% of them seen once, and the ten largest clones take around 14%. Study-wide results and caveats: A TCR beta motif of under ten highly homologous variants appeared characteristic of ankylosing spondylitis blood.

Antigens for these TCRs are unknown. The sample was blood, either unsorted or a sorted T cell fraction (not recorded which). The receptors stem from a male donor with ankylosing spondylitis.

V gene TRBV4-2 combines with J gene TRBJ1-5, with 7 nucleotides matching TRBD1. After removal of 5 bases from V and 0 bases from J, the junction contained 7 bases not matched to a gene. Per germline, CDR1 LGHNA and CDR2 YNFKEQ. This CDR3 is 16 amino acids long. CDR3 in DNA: TGTGCCAGCAGCAACCACAGGGGCTATAGCAATCAGCCCCAGCATTTT. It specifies CASSNHRGYSNQPQHF.

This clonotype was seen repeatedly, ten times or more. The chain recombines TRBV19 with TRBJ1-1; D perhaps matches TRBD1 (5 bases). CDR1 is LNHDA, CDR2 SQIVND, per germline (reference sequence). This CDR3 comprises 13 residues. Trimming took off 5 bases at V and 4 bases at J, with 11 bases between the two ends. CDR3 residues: CASSSRGFTEAFF. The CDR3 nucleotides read TGTGCCAGTAGTTCGAGGGGATTCACTGAAGCTTTCTTT.

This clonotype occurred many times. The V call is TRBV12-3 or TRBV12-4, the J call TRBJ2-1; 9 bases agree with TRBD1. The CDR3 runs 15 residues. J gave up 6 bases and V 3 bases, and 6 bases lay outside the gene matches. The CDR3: CASSFWDRVGNEQFF. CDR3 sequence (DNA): TGTGCCAGCAGTTTTTGGGACAGGGTAGGCAATGAGCAGTTCTTC.

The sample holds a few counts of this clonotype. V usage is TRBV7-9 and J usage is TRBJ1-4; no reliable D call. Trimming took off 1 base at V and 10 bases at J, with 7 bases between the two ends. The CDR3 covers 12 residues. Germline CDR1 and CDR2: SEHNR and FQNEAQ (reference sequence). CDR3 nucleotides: TGTGCCAGCAGCTTAGAGGTGGGAAAACTGTTTTTT. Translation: CASSLEVGKLFF.

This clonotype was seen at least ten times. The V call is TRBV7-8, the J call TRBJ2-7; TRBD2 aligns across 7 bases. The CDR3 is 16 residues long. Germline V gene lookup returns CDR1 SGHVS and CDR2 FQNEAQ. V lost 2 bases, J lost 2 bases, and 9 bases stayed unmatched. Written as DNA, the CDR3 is TGTGCCAGCAGCTTATACGGCGGGGGAAGGACCTACGAGCAGTACTTC. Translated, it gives CASSLYGGGRTYEQYF. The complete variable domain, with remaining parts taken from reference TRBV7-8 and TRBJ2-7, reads GAGVSQSPRYKVAKRGQDVALRCDPISGHVSLFWYQQALGQGPEFLTYFQNEAQLDKSGLPSDRFFAERPEGSVSTLKIQRTQQEDSAVYLCASSLYGGGRTYEQYFGPGTRLTVT.

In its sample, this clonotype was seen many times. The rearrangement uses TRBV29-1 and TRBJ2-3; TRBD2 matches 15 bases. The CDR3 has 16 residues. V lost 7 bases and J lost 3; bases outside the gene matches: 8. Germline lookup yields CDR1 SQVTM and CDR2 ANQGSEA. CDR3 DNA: TGCAGCGGCCGGACTAGCGGGAGGGCCCGGACAGATACGCAGTATTTT. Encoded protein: CSGRTSGRARTDTQYF.

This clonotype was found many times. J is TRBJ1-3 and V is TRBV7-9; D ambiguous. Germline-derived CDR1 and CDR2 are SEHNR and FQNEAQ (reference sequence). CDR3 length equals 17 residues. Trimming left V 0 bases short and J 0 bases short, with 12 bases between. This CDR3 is CASSLAPRPSSGNTIYF. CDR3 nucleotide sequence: TGTGCCAGCAGCTTAGCGCCCCGTCCCAGCTCTGGAAACACCATATATTTT.

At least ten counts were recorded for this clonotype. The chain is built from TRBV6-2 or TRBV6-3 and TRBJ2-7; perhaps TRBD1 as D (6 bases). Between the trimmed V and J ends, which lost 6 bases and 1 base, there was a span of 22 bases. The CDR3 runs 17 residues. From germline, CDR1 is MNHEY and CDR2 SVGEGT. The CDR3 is CASSETIWTAESYEQYF. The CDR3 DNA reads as TGTGCCAGCAGCGAGACGATATGGACAGCCGAGTCCTACGAGCAGTACTTC.

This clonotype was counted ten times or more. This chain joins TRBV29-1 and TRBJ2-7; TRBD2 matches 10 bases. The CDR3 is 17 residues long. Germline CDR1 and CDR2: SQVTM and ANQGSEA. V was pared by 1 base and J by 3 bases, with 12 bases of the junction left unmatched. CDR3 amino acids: CSVEASGSGPRGYEQYF. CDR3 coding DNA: TGCAGCGTTGAAGCTAGCGGGAGCGGCCCTCGCGGCTACGAGCAGTACTTC.

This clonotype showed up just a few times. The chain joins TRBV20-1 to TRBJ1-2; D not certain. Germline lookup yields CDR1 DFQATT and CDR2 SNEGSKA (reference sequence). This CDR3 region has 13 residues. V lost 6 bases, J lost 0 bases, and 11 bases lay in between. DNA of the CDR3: TGCAGTGCCACCCGCCCCTCTAACTATGGCTACACCTTC. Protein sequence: CSATRPSNYGYTF.

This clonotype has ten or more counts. CDR3 nucleotide sequence: TGTGCCACCAGTTTTGGGGGCACTGAAGCTTTCTTT. This encodes CATSFGGTEAFF. The chain links TRBV24-1 to TRBJ1-1, with D perhaps matching TRBD1 (5 bases). Trimming removed 6 bases at V and 4 bases at J, with 8 bases between. From germline, CDR1 is KGHDR and CDR2 SFDVKD. The CDR3 is 12 residues long.

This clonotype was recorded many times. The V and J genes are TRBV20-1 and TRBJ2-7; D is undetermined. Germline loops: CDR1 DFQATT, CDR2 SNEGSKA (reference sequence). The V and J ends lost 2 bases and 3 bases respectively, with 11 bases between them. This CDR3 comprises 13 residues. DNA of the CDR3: TGCAGTGCTAGACTAGTCGGTTTCTACGAGCAGTACTTC. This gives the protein CSARLVGFYEQYF.

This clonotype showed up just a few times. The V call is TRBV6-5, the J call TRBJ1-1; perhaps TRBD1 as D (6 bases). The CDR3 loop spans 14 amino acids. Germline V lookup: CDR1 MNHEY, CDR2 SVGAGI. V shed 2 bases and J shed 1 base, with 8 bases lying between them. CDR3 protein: CASSYTGTNTEAFF. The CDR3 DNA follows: TGTGCCAGCAGTTACACAGGGACGAACACTGAAGCTTTCTTT.

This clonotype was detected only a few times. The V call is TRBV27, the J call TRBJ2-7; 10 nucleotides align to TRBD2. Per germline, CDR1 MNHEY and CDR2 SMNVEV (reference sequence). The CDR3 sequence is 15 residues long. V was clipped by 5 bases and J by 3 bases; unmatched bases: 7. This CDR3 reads CASSVSSGRRYEQYF. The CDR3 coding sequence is TGTGCCAGCAGTGTCTCTAGCGGGAGACGCTACGAGCAGTACTTC.

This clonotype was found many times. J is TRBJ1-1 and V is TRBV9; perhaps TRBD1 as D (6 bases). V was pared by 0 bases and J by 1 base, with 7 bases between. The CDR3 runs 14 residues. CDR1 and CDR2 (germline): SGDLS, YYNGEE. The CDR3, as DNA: TGTGCCAGCAGCGTAGGGGGACAGAACACTGAAGCTTTCTTT. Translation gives CASSVGGQNTEAFF.

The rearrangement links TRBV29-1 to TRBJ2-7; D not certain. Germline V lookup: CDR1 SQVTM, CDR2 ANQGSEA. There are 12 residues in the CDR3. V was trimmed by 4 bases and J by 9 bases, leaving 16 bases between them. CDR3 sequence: CSVGAATEVQYF. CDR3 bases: TGCAGCGTTGGGGCTGCCACTGAAGTGCAGTACTTC.

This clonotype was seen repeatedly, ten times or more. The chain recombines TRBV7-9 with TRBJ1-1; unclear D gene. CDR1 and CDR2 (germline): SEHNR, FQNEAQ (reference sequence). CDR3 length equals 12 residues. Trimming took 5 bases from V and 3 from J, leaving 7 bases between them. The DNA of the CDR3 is TGTGCCAGCAGCCCCTGGGACACTGAAGCTTTCTTT. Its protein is CASSPWDTEAFF.

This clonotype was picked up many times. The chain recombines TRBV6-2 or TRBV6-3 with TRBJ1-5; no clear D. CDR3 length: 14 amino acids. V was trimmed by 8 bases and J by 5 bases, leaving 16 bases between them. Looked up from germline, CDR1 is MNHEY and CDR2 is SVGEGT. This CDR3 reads CASAPVGAHQPQHF. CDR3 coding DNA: TGTGCCAGCGCCCCCGTGGGTGCTCATCAGCCCCAGCATTTT.

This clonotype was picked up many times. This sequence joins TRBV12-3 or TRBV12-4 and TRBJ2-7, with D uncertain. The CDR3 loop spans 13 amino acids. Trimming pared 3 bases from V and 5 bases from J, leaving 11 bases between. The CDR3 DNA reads TGTGCCAGCAGTTTGTCCCCGCGGCACGAGCAGTACTTC. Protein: CASSLSPRHEQYF.

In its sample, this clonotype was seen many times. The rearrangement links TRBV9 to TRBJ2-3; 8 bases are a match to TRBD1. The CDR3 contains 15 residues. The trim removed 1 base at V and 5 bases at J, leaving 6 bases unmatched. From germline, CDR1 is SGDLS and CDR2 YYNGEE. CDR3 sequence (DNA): TGTGCCAGCAGCGTAACCGGGACAGGAGGAGATACGCAGTATTTT. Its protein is CASSVTGTGGDTQYF. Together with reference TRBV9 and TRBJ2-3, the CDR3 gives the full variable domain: DSGVTQTPKHLITATGQRVTLRCSPRSGDLSVYWYQQSLDQGLQFLIQYYNGEERAKGNILERFSAQQFPDLHSELNLSSLELGDSALYFCASSVTGTGGDTQYFGPGTRLTVL.

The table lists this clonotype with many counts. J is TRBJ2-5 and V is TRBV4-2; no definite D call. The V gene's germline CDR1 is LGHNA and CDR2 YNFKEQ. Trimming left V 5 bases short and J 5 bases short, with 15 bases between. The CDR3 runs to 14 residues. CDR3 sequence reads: CASSGEGVWETQYF. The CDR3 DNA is TGTGCCAGCAGCGGAGAAGGAGTCTGGGAGACCCAGTACTTC.

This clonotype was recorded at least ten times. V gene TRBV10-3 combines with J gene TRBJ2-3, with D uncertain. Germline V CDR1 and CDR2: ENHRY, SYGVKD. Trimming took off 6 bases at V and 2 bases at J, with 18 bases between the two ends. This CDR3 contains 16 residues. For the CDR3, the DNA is TGTGCCATCAGCCCCGCCGTTCCTCGGGTCACAGATACGCAGTATTTT. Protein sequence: CAISPAVPRVTDTQYF.

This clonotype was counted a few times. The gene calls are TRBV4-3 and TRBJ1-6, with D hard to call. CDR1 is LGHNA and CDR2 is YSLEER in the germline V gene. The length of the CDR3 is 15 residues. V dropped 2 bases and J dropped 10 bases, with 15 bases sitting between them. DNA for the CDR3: TGCGCCAGCAGCCAATTGGTTGTAGCGGAGTCACCCCTCCACTTT. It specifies CASSQLVVAESPLHF.

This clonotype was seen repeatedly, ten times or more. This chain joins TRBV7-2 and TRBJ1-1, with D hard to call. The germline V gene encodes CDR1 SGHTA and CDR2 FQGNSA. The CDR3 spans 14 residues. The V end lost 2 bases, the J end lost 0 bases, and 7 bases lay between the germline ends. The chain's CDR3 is CASSLFMLNTEAFF. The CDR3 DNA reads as TGTGCCAGCAGCTTATTCATGTTGAACACTGAAGCTTTCTTT.

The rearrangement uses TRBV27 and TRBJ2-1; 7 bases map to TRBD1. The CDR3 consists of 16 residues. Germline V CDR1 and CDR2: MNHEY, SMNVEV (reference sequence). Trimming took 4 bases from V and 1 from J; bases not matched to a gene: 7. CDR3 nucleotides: TGTGCCAGCAGTTCCCGGGACAGCGTATCCTACAATGAGCAGTTCTTC. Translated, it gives CASSSRDSVSYNEQFF.